The 17 T cell receptor beta chains below all came from one sample that was sequenced in a study of T-cell reconstitution after alpha-beta-depleted transplantation in children. A TCRbeta library incorporating unique molecular identifiers was prepared. TCRdb re-derived calls from the PCR reads in MiXCR, one entry per CDR3 protein. The data contain around 700,000 distinct CDR3 sequences, about an eighth of them singletons. The source was PBMCs, collected before TCRalphabeta/CD19-depleted stem cell transplant. These receptors came from a girl aged 2 to 10 with congenital amegakaryocytic thrombocytopenia, due to receive a stem cell transplant.

This clonotype was recorded at least ten times. The genes are TRBV12-3 or TRBV12-4 and TRBJ1-1; D call uncertain. The CDR3 has 11 residues. The V end was cut by 3 bases, the J end by 13 bases, with 12 bases between. The DNA for the CDR3 is TGTGCCAGCAGTTTTGGGCTTTTCGGTTTCTTT. Protein sequence: CASSFGLFGFF.

This sequence joins TRBV4-1 and TRBJ2-4; TRBD2 might be the D (5 bases). Trimming removed 5 bases at V and 0 bases at J, with 11 bases between. The CDR3 runs to 15 residues. Germline CDR1 is MGHRA and CDR2 is YSYEKL. Here the CDR3 reads CASSEGHLAKNIQYF. The CDR3 nucleotides are TGCGCCAGCAGCGAGGGCCATCTAGCCAAAAACATTCAGTACTTC.

Worth noting for this clonotype: With a much larger clone just one base away, this may be a read error. This chain uses TRBV12-3 or TRBV12-4 with TRBJ2-7; possibly TRBD1 for D (6 bases). The CDR3 sequence is 14 residues long. The DNA for the CDR3 is TGTACCAGCAGTTTTGACAGGAGCACCTACGAGCAGTACTTC. Protein: CTSSFDRSTYEQYF.

This clonotype has just a few counts. The rearrangement links TRBV30 to TRBJ2-2; D gene ambiguous. V dropped 3 bases and J dropped 6 bases, with 11 bases sitting between them. Germline CDR1 reads GTSNPN; CDR2 reads SVGIG (reference sequence). The CDR3 runs to 13 residues. The CDR3 DNA reads as TGTGCCTGGAGCAAGCTTTTCTCCGGGGAGCTGTTTTTT. As protein: CAWSKLFSGELFF.

This sequence joins TRBV20-1 and TRBJ2-1; tentatively, D is TRBD1 (6 bases). This CDR3 has 16 residues. Germline V gives CDR1 DFQATT, CDR2 SNEGSKA (reference sequence). Trimming took 1 base from V and 7 from J, leaving 20 bases between them. In DNA form, the CDR3 reads TGCAGTGCTAGAGCTACCGGGCCAGGGGATGTAAATGAGCAGTTCTTC. Its protein product is CSARATGPGDVNEQFF.

This clonotype was seen at least ten times. J is TRBJ2-1 and V is TRBV5-1; D is unclear. CDR1 and CDR2 (germline): SGHRS, YFSETQ. The ends were cut back, 0 bases at V and 9 bases at J, with 10 bases in the middle. This CDR3 has 13 amino acids. The DNA of the CDR3 is TGCGCCAGCAGCTTGGGGGTAGTAGGTGAGCAGTTCTTC. It translates to CASSLGVVGEQFF.

This clonotype was detected many times. The chain combines TRBV27 with TRBJ2-1; tentative D call: TRBD1 (6 bases). Germline V CDR1 and CDR2: MNHEY, SMNVEV (reference sequence). The CDR3 is 15 residues long. V was pared by 10 bases and J by 4 bases, with 20 bases between. The CDR3 DNA follows: TGTGCCACCAACCCAGGGGTCGCCCGATACAATGAGCAGTTCTTC. Protein: CATNPGVARYNEQFF.

The chain employs TRBV3-1 and TRBJ2-3; perhaps TRBD2 as D (5 bases). The V gene's germline CDR1 is LGHDT and CDR2 YNNKEL (reference sequence). CDR3 length: 13 residues. V was clipped by 1 base and J by 6 bases, with 8 bases between them. The CDR3 spells CASSQVRRDTQYF. The DNA of the CDR3 is TGTGCCAGCAGCCAAGTCAGGAGGGATACGCAGTATTTT.

The table lists this clonotype with a few counts. CDR3 DNA: TGCGCCAGCAGCCAAGTGACGGGAGTCCTCCAAGAGACCCAGTACTTC. Amino acids: CASSQVTGVLQETQYF. The V gene is TRBV4-1, the J gene TRBJ2-5; tentative D call: TRBD2 (6 bases). The CDR3 length is 16 residues. Per the germline V gene, CDR1 is MGHRA and CDR2 is YSYEKL. The V and J ends lost 1 base and 1 base respectively, with 13 bases between them.

This clonotype was counted at least ten times. The V call is TRBV24-1, the J call TRBJ2-5, with TRBD2 as a possible D gene (5 bases). The CDR3 contains 13 residues. The V end lost 3 bases, the J end lost 5 bases, and 9 bases lay between the germline ends. Per germline, CDR1 KGHDR and CDR2 SFDVKD. This CDR3 is CATSDMGEETQYF. The DNA for the CDR3 is TGTGCCACCAGTGATATGGGAGAGGAGACCCAGTACTTC.

CDR3 in DNA: TGTGCCAGCAGTGACAGGGGGCGACGGGAGCCCCAGCATTTT. Protein: CASSDRGRREPQHF. The chain employs TRBV2 and TRBJ1-5; 8 bases agree with TRBD1. Germline trimming cut 3 bases from V and 8 bases from J; bases unmatched to any gene: 6. The CDR3 runs 14 residues. Looked up from germline, CDR1 is SNHLY and CDR2 is FYNNEI. The full variable domain, with the rest looked up from reference TRBV2 and TRBJ1-5, is EPEVTQTPSHQVTQMGQEVILRCVPISNHLYFYWYRQILGQKVEFLVSFYNNEISEKSEIFDDQFSVERPDGSNFTLKIRSTKLEDSAMYFCASSDRGRREPQHFGDGTRLSIL.

The chain recombines TRBV5-1 with TRBJ2-1, with a tentative D call TRBD2 (5 bases). Germline V lookup: CDR1 SGHRS, CDR2 YFSETQ. The V gene lost 0 bases and the J gene lost 16 bases, with 17 bases spanning the gap. This CDR3 region has 13 residues. CDR3 residues: CASSLDAGSKGFF. CDR3 nucleotide sequence: TGCGCCAGCAGCTTGGACGCGGGCTCAAAAGGATTCTTC. The full variable domain, in which reference TRBV5-1 and TRBJ2-1 provide the parts outside the CDR3, is KAGVTQTPRYLIKTRGQQVTLSCSPISGHRSVSWYQQTPGQGLQFLFEYFSETQRNKGNFPGRFSGRQFSNSRSEMNVSTLELGDSALYLCASSLDAGSKGFFGPGTRLTVL.

This sequence joins TRBV4-1 and TRBJ2-1; D remains ambiguous. This CDR3 spans 15 amino acids. V lost 1 base and J 5 bases, leaving 12 bases between the germline ends. CDR1 and CDR2 from the germline V gene are MGHRA and YSYEKL. CDR3 sequence reads: CASSQVIGPNNEQFF. The CDR3 DNA reads as TGCGCCAGCAGCCAAGTCATTGGGCCCAACAATGAGCAGTTCTTC.

This CDR3 reads CASSAGVGPAESEQYF. CDR3 DNA sequence: TGCGCCAGCAGTGCGGGGGTCGGTCCGGCGGAAAGCGAGCAGTACTTC. The chain employs TRBV5-1 and TRBJ2-7; 7 bases align to TRBD2. CDR1 and CDR2 (germline): SGHRS, YFSETQ. The V segment lost 5 bases and the J segment 6 bases; nucleotides outside the gene matches: 17. This CDR3 spans 16 amino acids.

This clonotype was recorded a few times. The chain joins TRBV28 to TRBJ2-3, with unresolved D. The V gene's germline CDR1 is MDHEN and CDR2 SYDVKM. The CDR3 is 16 residues long. Trimming stripped 6 bases from V and 0 bases from J, with 16 bases between. For the CDR3, the DNA is TGTGCCAGCAGCCCCCCGGGTCGAGTAAGCACAGATACGCAGTATTTT. The encoded protein is CASSPPGRVSTDTQYF.

This clonotype was seen at least ten times. The rearrangement uses TRBV7-2 and TRBJ2-7; D gene ambiguous. Germline-derived CDR1 and CDR2 are SGHTA and FQGNSA. This CDR3 region has 12 residues. V lost 6 bases, J lost 0 bases, and 6 bases lay in between. The CDR3 here is CASSWFSYEQYF. The CDR3 region has the DNA TGTGCCAGCAGTTGGTTCTCCTACGAGCAGTACTTC.

The CDR3 sequence: CATSRDTRPQHF. The CDR3 DNA sequence: TGTGCCACCAGCAGAGATACAAGACCCCAGCATTTT. The chain links TRBV15 to TRBJ1-5; no definite D call. The CDR3 length is 12 residues. CDR1 and CDR2 from the germline V gene are LNHNV and YYDKDF (reference sequence). The V gene lost 0 bases and the J gene lost 10 bases, with 7 bases spanning the gap.